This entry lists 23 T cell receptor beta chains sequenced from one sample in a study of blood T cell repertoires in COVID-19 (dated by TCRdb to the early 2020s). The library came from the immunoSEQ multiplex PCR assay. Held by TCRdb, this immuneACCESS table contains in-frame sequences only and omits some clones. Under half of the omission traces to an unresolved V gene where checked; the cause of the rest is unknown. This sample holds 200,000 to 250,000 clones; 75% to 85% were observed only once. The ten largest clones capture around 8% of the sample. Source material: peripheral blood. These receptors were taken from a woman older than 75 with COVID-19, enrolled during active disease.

The CDR3 loop is CASSPRRNYEQYF. CDR3 nucleotides: TGTGCCAGCAGCCCTCGGAGAAACTACGAGCAGTACTTC. The chain uses TRBV13 and TRBJ2-7; D unclear. The CDR3 covers 13 residues. Per the germline V gene, CDR1 is PRHDT and CDR2 is FYEKMQ (reference sequence). V lost 5 bases and J 3 bases, leaving 11 bases between the germline ends.

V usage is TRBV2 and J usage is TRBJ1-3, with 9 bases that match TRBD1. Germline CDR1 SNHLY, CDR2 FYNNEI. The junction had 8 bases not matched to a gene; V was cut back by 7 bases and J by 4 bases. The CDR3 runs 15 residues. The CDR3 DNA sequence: TGTGCCAGCACTCATCGGACAGGGGTGGGAAACACCATATATTTT. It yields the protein CASTHRTGVGNTIYF.

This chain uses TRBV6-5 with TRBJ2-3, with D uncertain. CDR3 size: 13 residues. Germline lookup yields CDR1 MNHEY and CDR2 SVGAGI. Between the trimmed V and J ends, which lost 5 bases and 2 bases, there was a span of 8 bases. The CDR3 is CASSRPTTDTQYF. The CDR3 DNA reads TGTGCCAGCAGTCGTCCTACCACAGATACGCAGTATTTT.

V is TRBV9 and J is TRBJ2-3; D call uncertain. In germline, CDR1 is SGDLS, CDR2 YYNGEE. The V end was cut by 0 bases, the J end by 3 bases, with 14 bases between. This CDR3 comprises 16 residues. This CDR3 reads CASSVGEGLRTDTQYF. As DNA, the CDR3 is TGTGCCAGCAGCGTAGGAGAAGGCCTCAGGACAGATACGCAGTATTTT.

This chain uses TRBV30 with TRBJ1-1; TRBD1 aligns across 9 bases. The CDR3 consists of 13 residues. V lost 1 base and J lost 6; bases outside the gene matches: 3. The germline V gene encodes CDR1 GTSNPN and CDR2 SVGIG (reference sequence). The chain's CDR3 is CAWSGTGVPEAFF. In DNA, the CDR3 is TGTGCCTGGAGTGGGACAGGGGTTCCTGAAGCTTTCTTT. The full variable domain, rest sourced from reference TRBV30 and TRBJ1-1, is SQTIHQWPATLVQPVGSPLSLECTVEGTSNPNLYWYRQAAGRGLQLLFYSVGIGQISSEVPQNLSASRPQDRQFILSSKKLLLSDSGFYLCAWSGTGVPEAFFGQGTRLTVV.

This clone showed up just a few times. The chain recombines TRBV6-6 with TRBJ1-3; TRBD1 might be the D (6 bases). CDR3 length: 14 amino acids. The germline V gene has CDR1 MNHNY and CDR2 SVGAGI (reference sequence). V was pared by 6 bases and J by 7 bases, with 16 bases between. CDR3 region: CASSFTGLANTIYF. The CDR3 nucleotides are TGTGCCAGCAGCTTTACAGGGTTAGCGAACACCATATATTTT.

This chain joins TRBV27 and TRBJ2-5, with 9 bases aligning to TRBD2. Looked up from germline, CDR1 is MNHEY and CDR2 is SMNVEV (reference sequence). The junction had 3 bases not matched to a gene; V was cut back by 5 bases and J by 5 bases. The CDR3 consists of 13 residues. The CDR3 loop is CASSNLAGETQYF. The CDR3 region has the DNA TGTGCCAGCAGTAATCTAGCGGGGGAGACCCAGTACTTC.

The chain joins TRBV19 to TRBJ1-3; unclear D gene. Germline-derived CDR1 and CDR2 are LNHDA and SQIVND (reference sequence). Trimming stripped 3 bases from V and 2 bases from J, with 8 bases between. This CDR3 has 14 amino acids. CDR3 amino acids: CASSMAKTGNTIYF. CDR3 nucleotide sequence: TGTGCCAGTAGTATGGCAAAAACTGGAAACACCATATATTTT.

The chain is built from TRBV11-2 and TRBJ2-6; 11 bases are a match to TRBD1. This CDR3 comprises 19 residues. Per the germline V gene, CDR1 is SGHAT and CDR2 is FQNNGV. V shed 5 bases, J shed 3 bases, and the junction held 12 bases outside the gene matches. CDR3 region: CASSHMSGTGGSGANVLTF. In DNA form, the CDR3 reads TGTGCCAGCAGCCATATGTCTGGGACAGGGGGAAGTGGGGCCAACGTCCTGACTTTC.

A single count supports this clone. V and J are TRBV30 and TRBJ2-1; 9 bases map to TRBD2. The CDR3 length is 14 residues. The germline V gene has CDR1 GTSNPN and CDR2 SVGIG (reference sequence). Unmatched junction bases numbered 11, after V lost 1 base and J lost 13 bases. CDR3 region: CAWSETASGIEQFF. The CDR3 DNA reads TGTGCCTGGAGTGAAACGGCTAGCGGGATTGAACAGTTCTTC. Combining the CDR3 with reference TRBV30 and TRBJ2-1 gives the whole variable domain SQTIHQWPATLVQPVGSPLSLECTVEGTSNPNLYWYRQAAGRGLQLLFYSVGIGQISSEVPQNLSASRPQDRQFILSSKKLLLSDSGFYLCAWSETASGIEQFFGPGTRLTVL.

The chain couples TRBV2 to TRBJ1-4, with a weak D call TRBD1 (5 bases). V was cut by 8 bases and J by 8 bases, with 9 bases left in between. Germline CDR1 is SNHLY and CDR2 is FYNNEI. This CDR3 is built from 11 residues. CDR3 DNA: TGTGCCAGCTCGACAGCCGAAAAACTGTTTTTT. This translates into CASSTAEKLFF.

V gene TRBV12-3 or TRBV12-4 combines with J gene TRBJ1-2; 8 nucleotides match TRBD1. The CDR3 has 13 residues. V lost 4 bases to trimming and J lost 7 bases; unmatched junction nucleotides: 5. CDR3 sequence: CASSSRGTGGYTF. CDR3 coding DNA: TGTGCCAGCAGTTCCCGGGGGACAGGTGGCTACACCTTC.

The CDR3 spells CASSHIRRDRMAYEQYF. The CDR3 DNA is TGTGCCAGCAGCCACATCCGAAGGGACAGGATGGCCTACGAGCAGTACTTC. The J gene is TRBJ2-7, the V gene TRBV21-1; the table gives TRBD1 as D, unverified against the DNA. TRBV21-1 is noted as a pseudogene. The length of the CDR3 is 17 residues.

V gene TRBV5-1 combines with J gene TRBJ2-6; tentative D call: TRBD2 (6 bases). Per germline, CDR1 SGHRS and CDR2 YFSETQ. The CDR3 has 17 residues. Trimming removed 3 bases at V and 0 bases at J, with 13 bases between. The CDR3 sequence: CASSSGLVNSGANVLTF. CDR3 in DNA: TGCGCCAGCAGCTCGGGACTTGTAAACTCTGGGGCCAACGTCCTGACTTTC.

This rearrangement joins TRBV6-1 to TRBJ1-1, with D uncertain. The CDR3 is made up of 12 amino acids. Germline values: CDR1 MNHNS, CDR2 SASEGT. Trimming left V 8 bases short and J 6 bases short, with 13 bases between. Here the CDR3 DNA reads TGTGCCAGCGTTTTTACTCTCGCTGAAGCTTTCTTT. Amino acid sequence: CASVFTLAEAFF.

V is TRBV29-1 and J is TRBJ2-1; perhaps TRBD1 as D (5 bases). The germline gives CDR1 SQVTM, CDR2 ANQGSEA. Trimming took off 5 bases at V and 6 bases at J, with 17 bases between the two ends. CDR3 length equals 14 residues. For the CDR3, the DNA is TGCAGCGTTCAGAGGCCAGGGAAGGGCAATGAGCAGTTCTTC. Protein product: CSVQRPGKGNEQFF.

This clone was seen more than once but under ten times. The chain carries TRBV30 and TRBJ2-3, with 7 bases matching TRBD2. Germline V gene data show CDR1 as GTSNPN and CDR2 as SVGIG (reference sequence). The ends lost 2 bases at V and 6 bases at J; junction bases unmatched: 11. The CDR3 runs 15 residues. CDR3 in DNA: TGTGCCTGGAGTAGAACGGGAGGTGCACATGATACGCAGTATTTT. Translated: CAWSRTGGAHDTQYF.

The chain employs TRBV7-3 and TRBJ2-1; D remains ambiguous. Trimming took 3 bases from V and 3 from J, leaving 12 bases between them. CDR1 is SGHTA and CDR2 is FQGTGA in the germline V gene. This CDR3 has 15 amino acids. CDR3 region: CASSFERGLYNEQFF. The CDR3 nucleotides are TGTGCCAGCAGCTTTGAGCGAGGCCTCTACAATGAGCAGTTCTTC.

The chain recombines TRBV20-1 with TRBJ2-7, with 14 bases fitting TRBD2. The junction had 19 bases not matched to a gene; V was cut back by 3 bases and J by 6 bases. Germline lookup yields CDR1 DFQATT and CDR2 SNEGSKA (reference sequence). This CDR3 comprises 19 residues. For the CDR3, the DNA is TGCAGTGCTAGTCCACGCGCCGGGACTAGCGGGAGAACGGGGTTCGAGCAGTACTTC. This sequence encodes CSASPRAGTSGRTGFEQYF.

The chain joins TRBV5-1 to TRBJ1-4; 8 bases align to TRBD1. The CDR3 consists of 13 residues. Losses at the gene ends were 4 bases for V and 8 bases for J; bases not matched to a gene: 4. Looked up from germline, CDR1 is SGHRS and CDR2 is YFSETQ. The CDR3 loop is CASSPGTGEKLFF. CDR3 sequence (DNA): TGCGCCAGCAGCCCCGGGACAGGCGAAAAACTGTTTTTT.

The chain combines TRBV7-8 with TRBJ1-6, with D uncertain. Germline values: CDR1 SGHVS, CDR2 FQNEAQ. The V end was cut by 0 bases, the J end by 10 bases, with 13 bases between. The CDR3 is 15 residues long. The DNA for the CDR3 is TGTGCCAGCAGCTTAGCCGGCGGACTAGGGTCACCCCTCCACTTT. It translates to CASSLAGGLGSPLHF.

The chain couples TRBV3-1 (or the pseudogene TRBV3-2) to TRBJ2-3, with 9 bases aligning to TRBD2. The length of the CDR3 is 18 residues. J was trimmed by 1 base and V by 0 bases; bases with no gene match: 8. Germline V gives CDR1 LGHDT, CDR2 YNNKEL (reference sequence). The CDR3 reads CASSQDLAGVTGTDTQYF. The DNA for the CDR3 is TGTGCCAGCAGCCAAGACTTAGCGGGAGTAACGGGCACAGATACGCAGTATTTT.

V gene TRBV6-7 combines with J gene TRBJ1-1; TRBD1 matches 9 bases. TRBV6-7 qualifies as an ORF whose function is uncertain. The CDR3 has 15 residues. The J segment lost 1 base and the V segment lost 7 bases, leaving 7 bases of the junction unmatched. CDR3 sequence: CASIGDRAANTEAFF. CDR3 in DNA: TGTGCCAGCATAGGGGACAGGGCCGCGAACACTGAAGCTTTCTTT.